This TCR beta chain was documented in a study of blood T cells in healthy people across ages. Study findings and constraints: With donor CMV status unknown, expanded clonotype changes were possibly confounded. Whereas aged donors had fewer naive CD4+ cells, long-lived donors had more of them and higher diversity.

CDR3 length: 16 residues. V shed 2 bases and J 1 base; nucleotides not matched to a gene: 6. The germline V gene has CDR1 KGHSH and CDR2 LQKENI. Primed by a sample-barcoded 5' primer and a J-beta primer mix, a second PCR proceeded for roughly 6 to 12 cycles. From the 5' RACE reads, TCRdb called clonotypes with MiXCR, one entry per CDR3 protein. This table holds hundreds of thousands of distinct CDR3 sequences, roughly 48% found once. A word on this clonotype: What it binds is not known.

The V call is TRBV18, the J call TRBJ2-3; TRBD1 agrees at 7 bases. The receptor's source is a man aged 25-40 years in good health. Sequencing was performed on blood. Written as DNA, the CDR3 is TGTGCCAGCTCACCAGTCCCCGGGACAGGCACAGATACGCAGTATTTT. This translates into CASSPVPGTGTDTQYF.